This TCR beta chain appears in the sequencing data of a study of tumor and adjacent non-tumor tissue in lung cancer. Study-wide context: On average, productive TCRbeta reads reached around 4 million per sample.

No cell sorting was done before RNA was extracted from the tissue. This non-tumor lung sample came from over 3 cm beyond the tumor edge. Per the germline V gene, CDR1 is MNHNS and CDR2 is SASEGT. The CDR3 has 13 residues. This clonotype was seen only once. The antigen is not known. An end of the junction differs from the germline gene, which may be a read error. Study results and caveats: TCR diversity was significantly greater in tumor than normal lung tissue. Higher tumor TCR diversity was associated with shorter survival. Tumor repertoires had a smaller top 100 clone share than normal lung.

A modified ARM-PCR protocol with three rounds of nested PCR amplified TCRbeta. From the multiplex PCR reads, TCRdb called clonotypes with MiXCR, one entry per CDR3 protein. The profile shows more than 60,000 distinct CDR3 sequences, approximately 73% of them singletons. The sequenced sample consisted of distant non-tumor lung tissue. The rearrangement joins TRBV6-1 to TRBJ1-5, with unresolved D. The receptor's source is a man in his 60s with non-small cell lung cancer. The CDR3 is CASNEEGYQPQHF. For the CDR3, the DNA is TGTGCCAGCAATGAAGAAGGGTATCAGCCTCAGCATTTT.